Presented here are 3 T cell receptor beta chains from one specimen sequenced in a study of blood T cell repertoires in COVID-19. Method: immunoSEQ multiplex PCR; TCRdb's copy keeps in-frame clones and lacks some. Among approximately 110,000 clones listed, 86% were seen once. Sequencing was done on a sample of peripheral blood. The receptor source for this set is a human donor in a cohort sampled during active COVID-19.

The chain couples TRBV5-6 to TRBJ1-1, with D unresolved. Germline loops: CDR1 SGHDT, CDR2 YYEEEE. The V and J ends lost 0 bases and 0 bases respectively, with 12 bases between them. This CDR3 comprises 16 residues. CDR3 region: CASSLAAGEMNTEAFF. CDR3 nucleotide sequence: TGTGCCAGCAGCTTGGCCGCGGGTGAAATGAACACTGAAGCTTTCTTT.

This chain connects TRBV7-2 to TRBJ2-2; D not resolved. V lost 1 base and J lost 8, with 2 bases in between. Germline V gene data show CDR1 as SGHTA and CDR2 as FQGNSA. The CDR3 has 11 residues. CDR3 sequence: CASSLVGELFF. CDR3 sequence (DNA): TGTGCCAGCAGCTTAGTAGGGGAGCTGTTTTTT.

This clone was found once. The chain links TRBV19 to TRBJ1-6, with 10 bases lining up with TRBD1. This CDR3 has 14 amino acids. Germline CDR1 LNHDA, CDR2 SQIVND (reference sequence). V shed 4 bases and J 9 bases; nucleotides not matched to a gene: 3. CDR3 in DNA: TGTGCCAGTAGTAGGACAGGGGGATCTTCACCCCTCCACTTT. It translates to CASSRTGGSSPLHF.